The present T cell receptor beta chain was sequenced within a study of CD8 T cells in Susac syndrome. The study used treatment-naive patients who had stable or active relapsing-remitting disease as multiple sclerosis controls. TEMRA cells were FACS-enriched, with CD8+ and CD4+ T cells isolated negatively. The V and J ends lost 7 bases and 1 base respectively, with 16 bases between them. There are 15 residues in the CDR3. Germline lookup yields CDR1 MDHEN and CDR2 SYDVKM. RNA totalling about 0.5 to 1 ug underwent reverse transcription with random hexamers. An immunoSEQ multiplex PCR amplified TCR beta CDR3 over 54 Vbeta and 13 Jbeta. TCRdb reanalysed the immunoSEQ multiplex PCR reads using MiXCR and keeps one entry per CDR3 protein. The repertoire holds 200,000 to 250,000 distinct CDR3 sequences, with 95% as singletons.

This sequence joins TRBV28 and TRBJ2-5; tentatively, D is TRBD2 (6 bases). The sequencing sample was made of CD4+ T cells from PBMCs. The sequence was collected from a human donor with multiple sclerosis. The CDR3 sequence: CASTPGGAGQETQYF. CDR3 nucleotides: TGTGCCAGCACCCCCGGCGGGGCAGGCCAAGAGACCCAGTACTTC.